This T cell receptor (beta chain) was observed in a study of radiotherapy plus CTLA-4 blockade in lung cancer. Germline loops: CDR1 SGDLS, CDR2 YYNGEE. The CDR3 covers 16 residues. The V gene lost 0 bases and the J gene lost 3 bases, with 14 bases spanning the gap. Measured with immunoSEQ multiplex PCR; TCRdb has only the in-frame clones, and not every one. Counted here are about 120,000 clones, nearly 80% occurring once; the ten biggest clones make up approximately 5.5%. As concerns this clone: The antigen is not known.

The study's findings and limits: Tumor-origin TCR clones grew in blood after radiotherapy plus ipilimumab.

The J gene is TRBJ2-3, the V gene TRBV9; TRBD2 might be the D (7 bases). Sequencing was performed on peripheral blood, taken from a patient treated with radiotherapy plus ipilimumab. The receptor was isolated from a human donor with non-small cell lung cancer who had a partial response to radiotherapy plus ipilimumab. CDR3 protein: CASSVDRGALTDTQYF. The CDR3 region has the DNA TGTGCCAGCAGCGTAGATCGGGGGGCCCTAACAGATACGCAGTATTTT. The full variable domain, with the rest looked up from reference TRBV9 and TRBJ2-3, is DSGVTQTPKHLITATGQRVTLRCSPRSGDLSVYWYQQSLDQGLQFLIQYYNGEERAKGNILERFSAQQFPDLHSELNLSSLELGDSALYFCASSVDRGALTDTQYFGPGTRLTVL.